This T cell receptor (beta chain) derives from a study of CD8+ T cells in alopecia areata. Background on the study: In an open-label trial, patients got 5 to 10 mg tofacitinib twice daily. Tofacitinib ran 6 to 18 months, followed by 6 months off drug.

V gave up 5 bases and J gave up 4 bases; unmatched junction bases: 4. This CDR3 has 13 residues. The germline V gene encodes CDR1 SGHTA and CDR2 FQGNSA. Study conclusions and caveats: Sequence data from scalp samples additionally include resident alphabeta T cells of normal skin.

In regard to this clone: Its antigen is undetermined.

RNA extraction was followed by reverse transcription into cDNA, which acted as the sequencing template. Data came from immunoSEQ multiplex PCR; TCRdb stores just in-frame clones and leaves some out. The sample has 200,000 to 250,000 clones; 50% to 60% are singletons. Punch biopsies of lesional scalp, plus peripheral blood, were taken from alopecia areata patients. This TCR was recovered from a human donor with alopecia areata. J is TRBJ1-2 and V is TRBV7-2, with TRBD1 matching 7 bases. The sample was CD4+ T cells sorted from blood, taken at week 0. The chain's CDR3 is CASSIDRAYGYTF. In DNA, the CDR3 is TGTGCCAGCAGCATCGACAGGGCCTATGGCTACACCTTC.